The 13 T cell receptor beta chains below all came from one sample that was sequenced in a study of T cell repertoires in cytomegalovirus infection. TCRdb recomputed calls from the reads with MiXCR, one row per CDR3 protein. In the table there are about 52,000 distinct CDR3 sequences, 20% of which are singletons. These receptors' targets are unknown. Sequences were derived from CD8+ T cells from cultured PBMCs, sampled from culture after CMV antigen stimulation. Receptors were obtained from a human donor in good health (CMV status not recorded). Some clones in this sample may be carry-over from other donors' samples.

In this sample, this clonotype turned up a few times. The rearrangement uses TRBV7-3 and TRBJ1-1, with TRBD1 as a possible D gene (6 bases). The CDR3 has 16 residues. Germline lookup yields CDR1 SGHTA and CDR2 FQGTGA. Between the trimmed V and J ends, which lost 2 bases and 5 bases, there was a span of 18 bases. In DNA, the CDR3 is TGTGCCAGCAGCTTAGACGACCGGGGGGCGGCGACTGAAGCTTTCTTT. Residues: CASSLDDRGAATEAFF.

The rearrangement links TRBV7-3 to TRBJ1-2; D possibly corresponds to TRBD1 (5 bases). CDR1 is SGHTA, CDR2 FQGTGA, per germline. Trimming took 0 bases from V and 13 from J, leaving 18 bases between them. There are 14 residues in the CDR3. The CDR3 sequence is CASSLTLQGGHLTF. CDR3 nucleotides: TGTGCCAGCAGCTTAACGTTGCAGGGTGGGCACCTCACCTTC.

Only a few counts were recorded for this clonotype. V is TRBV5-6 and J is TRBJ1-2; the match to TRBD1 covers 8 bases. The V gene's germline CDR1 is SGHDT and CDR2 YYEEEE. The junction had 0 bases not matched to a gene; V was cut back by 0 bases and J by 5 bases. The CDR3 runs 13 residues. The CDR3 DNA is TGTGCCAGCAGCTTGGACAGGGGGTATGGCTACACCTTC. Its translation is CASSLDRGYGYTF.

This clonotype was recorded a few times. This sequence joins TRBV11-2 and TRBJ2-2; weak D call: TRBD1 (6 bases). Per the germline V gene, CDR1 is SGHAT and CDR2 is FQNNGV. V was trimmed by 1 base and J by 4 bases, leaving 7 bases between them. This CDR3 region has 14 residues. The CDR3 DNA follows: TGTGCCAGCAGCTTAGCAGGGGCCACCGGGGAGCTGTTTTTT. Translated: CASSLAGATGELFF.

V gene TRBV19 combines with J gene TRBJ2-6; maybe TRBD1 (6 bases). The CDR3 is 13 amino acids. Germline V lookup: CDR1 LNHDA, CDR2 SQIVND (reference sequence). V lost 8 bases to trimming and J lost 9 bases, with 14 bases between them. The CDR3 nucleotides read TGTGCCAGTGGACAGCCGTTTCTCAACGTCCTGACTTTC. This encodes CASGQPFLNVLTF.

The chain uses TRBV27 and TRBJ1-1; perhaps TRBD1 as D (5 bases). Germline lookup yields CDR1 MNHEY and CDR2 SMNVEV (reference sequence). CDR3 length: 12 amino acids. Deletions cut 8 bases from V and 4 bases from J, with 11 bases between. In DNA form, the CDR3 reads TGTGCCAGCCGCCTGGGGGGCACTGAAGCTTTCTTT. Amino acid sequence: CASRLGGTEAFF.

The table lists this clonotype with a few counts. The V and J genes are TRBV20-1 and TRBJ2-2; TRBD1 is a possible D gene (5 bases). Germline lookup yields CDR1 DFQATT and CDR2 SNEGSKA (reference sequence). V was cut by 6 bases and J by 2 bases, with 10 bases left in between. The CDR3 contains 13 residues. DNA for the CDR3: TGCAGTGCCCTCGACAGAAACACCGGGGAGCTGTTTTTT. Its protein is CSALDRNTGELFF.

The gene calls are TRBV7-9 and TRBJ1-1; unclear D gene. The CDR3 is 13 residues long. The germline V gene encodes CDR1 SEHNR and CDR2 FQNEAQ (reference sequence). V was pared by 8 bases and J by 0 bases, with 10 bases between. In DNA, the CDR3 is TGTGCCAGCGGCTCTAACATGAACACTGAAGCTTTCTTT. Its translation: CASGSNMNTEAFF.

This clonotype was counted between two and nine times. The V call is TRBV7-9, the J call TRBJ1-5; 8 bases line up with TRBD1. With 4 bases clipped from V and 1 base from J, the junction kept 15 bases outside the gene matches. The CDR3 loop spans 19 amino acids. The germline V gene has CDR1 SEHNR and CDR2 FQNEAQ (reference sequence). This CDR3 is CASSSSRQGFDVSNQPQHF. For the CDR3, the DNA is TGTGCCAGCAGCTCTTCACGACAGGGGTTTGATGTGAGCAATCAGCCCCAGCATTTT.

J is TRBJ2-5 and V is TRBV7-6; D uncertain. Trimming stripped 0 bases from V and 2 bases from J, with 10 bases between. The CDR3 is 15 residues long. Germline CDR1 reads SGHVS; CDR2 reads FNYEAQ. CDR3 protein: CASSLALGRQETQYF. Here the CDR3 DNA reads TGTGCCAGCAGCTTAGCGCTAGGAAGGCAAGAGACCCAGTACTTC.

DNA of the CDR3: TGTGCCAGCAGCCCCCCCCGGGACAGGCACCCGTGGGAGCAGTACTTC. It is translated as CASSPPRDRHPWEQYF. The genes are TRBV7-8 and TRBJ2-7, with 8 bases fitting TRBD1. Germline CDR1 is SGHVS and CDR2 is FQNEAQ. The trim removed 5 bases at V and 7 bases at J, leaving 16 bases unmatched. CDR3 length: 16 residues.

Only a few counts were recorded for this clonotype. The junction differs from germline at one of its ends, possibly a read error. The chain recombines TRBV12-3 or TRBV12-4 with TRBJ1-1; the D gene is possibly TRBD1 (6 bases). The CDR3 is made up of 12 amino acids. CDR3 protein: CTSSLGGPEAFF. Here the CDR3 DNA reads TGTACCAGCAGTTTAGGGGGGCCTGAAGCTTTCTTT.

The chain joins TRBV7-9 to TRBJ1-1; 7 nucleotides line up with TRBD1. V gave up 5 bases and J gave up 4 bases; unmatched junction bases: 4. The CDR3 consists of 13 residues. Germline V gene lookup returns CDR1 SEHNR and CDR2 FQNEAQ (reference sequence). The CDR3 DNA follows: TGTGCCAGCAGCCCACAGGGGACCACTGAAGCTTTCTTT. Translation: CASSPQGTTEAFF.